This T cell receptor beta chain derives from a study of T-cell reconstitution after alpha-beta-depleted transplantation in children. Study-wide results and limits: In some patients, recipient T cells and intrathymic progenitors surviving conditioning explained high day-60 diversity.

Unique molecular identifiers featured in how the TCRbeta library was prepared. TCRdb redid the calling of the PCR reads with MiXCR, one entry per CDR3 protein. This sample has hundreds of thousands of distinct CDR3 sequences; 13% occur once, and the top ten carry around 2%. Trimming cost V 5 bases and J 2 bases, with 9 bases left between them. In germline, CDR1 is DFQATT, CDR2 SNEGSKA (reference sequence). This CDR3 spans 12 amino acids. This clonotype was seen at least ten times. The antigen is undetermined. V is TRBV20-1 and J is TRBJ1-1; no reliable D call. This clonotype was obtained from a male patient between 10 and 17 years old who had a stem cell transplant for acute myeloid leukemia, so the T cells may come from the graft donor. The source material was PBMCs, mostly from graft donor cells, sampled 360 days after TCRalphabeta/CD19-depleted stem cell transplant. The CDR3 DNA reads as TGCAGTGCTCCGATAACAAACACTGAAGCTTTCTTT. This translates into CSAPITNTEAFF.